Following are 9 T cell receptor beta chains from one sample sequenced in a study of molecular identifiers for immune sequencing clone quantification. One entry per CDR3 protein, called by TCRdb with MiXCR from the PCR reads. The data show about 630,000 distinct CDR3 sequences, around 25% seen once. The sample comprised naive CD8+ T cells from blood, with Jurkat cell RNA spiked in. Indicated subset: FACS-sorted CD8+CD4-CCR7+CD45RA+ naive T cells. Every receptor here comes from a human donor in good health. Some libraries in this study had Jurkat cell RNA spiked in.

The chain joins TRBV19 to TRBJ2-1; TRBD2 agrees at 8 bases. Losses at the gene ends were 1 base for V and 4 bases for J; bases not matched to a gene: 3. This CDR3 is built from 15 residues. CDR1 is LNHDA, CDR2 SQIVND, per germline (reference sequence). CDR3 in DNA: TGTGCCAGTAGTATAGTTGGACTAGCTTACAATGAGCAGTTCTTC. This gives the protein CASSIVGLAYNEQFF.

This clonotype was detected a few times. The J gene is TRBJ2-7, the V gene TRBV27; D gene uncertain. V dropped 0 bases and J dropped 6 bases, with 15 bases sitting between them. This CDR3 contains 15 residues. Germline CDR1 MNHEY, CDR2 SMNVEV (reference sequence). For the CDR3, the DNA is TGTGCCAGCAGTTTATCTCCGACCGGTCCCTCCGAGCAGTACTTC. Translated, it gives CASSLSPTGPSEQYF.

This clonotype was detected only a few times. The rearrangement joins TRBV11-2 to TRBJ2-2, with D possibly being TRBD1 (5 bases). V gave up 5 bases and J gave up 3 bases, with 16 bases separating them. The length of the CDR3 is 16 residues. Germline V CDR1 and CDR2: SGHAT, FQNNGV. CDR3 coding DNA: TGTGCCAGCAGCCCCCTGGACATCGCGGACACCGGGGAGCTGTTTTTT. Encoded protein: CASSPLDIADTGELFF.

This clonotype was recorded many times. This chain uses TRBV5-6 with TRBJ1-1, with D hard to call. Germline loops: CDR1 SGHDT, CDR2 YYEEEE. Trimming shortened V by 1 base and J by 4 bases, and 5 bases separated the two germline ends. CDR3 length: 12 residues. CDR3 amino acids: CASSLSVTEAFF. As DNA, the CDR3 is TGTGCCAGCAGCTTGTCTGTCACTGAAGCTTTCTTT. The whole variable domain, filled in from reference TRBV5-6 and TRBJ1-1, reads DAGVTQSPTHLIKTRGQQVTLRCSPKSGHDTVSWYQQALGQGPQFIFQYYEEEERQRGNFPDRFSGHQFPNYSSELNVNALLLGDSALYLCASSLSVTEAFFGQGTRLTVV.

In this sample, this clonotype turned up a few times. In DNA form, the CDR3 reads TGTGCCACCAGCAGAGATGCATCGGGTTACGAGCAGTACTTC. Its translation is CATSRDASGYEQYF. The gene calls are TRBV15 and TRBJ2-7; no clear D. The CDR3 spans 14 residues. V gave up 0 bases and J gave up 4 bases, with 10 bases separating them. The germline gives CDR1 LNHNV, CDR2 YYDKDF (reference sequence).

This clonotype was seen at least ten times. The CDR3 is CASSQDVSTSGIIMEQYF. In nucleotides, the CDR3 is TGTGCCAGCAGCCAAGATGTATCTACTAGCGGGATAATTATGGAGCAGTACTTC. The chain joins TRBV14 to TRBJ2-7, with 10 bases matching TRBD2. CDR3 length equals 18 residues. The germline V gene has CDR1 SGHDN and CDR2 FVKESK. J lost 7 bases, V lost 0 bases, and 15 bases had no gene match.

This clonotype was counted ten times or more. Compared with germline, one end of the junction differs, possibly owing to a read error. The chain has TRBV30 and TRBJ2-5; D is tentatively TRBD1 or TRBD2 (5 bases each). Germline V lookup: CDR1 GTSNPN, CDR2 SVGIG (reference sequence). The length of the CDR3 is 10 residues. The CDR3 here is CAWVRDRITF. The CDR3 nucleotides are TGTGCCTGGGTCCGGGACCGAATAACCTTC.

Note on this clonotype: This may stem from a read error, because a much larger clone lies one nucleotide away. This rearrangement joins TRBV12-3 or TRBV12-4 to TRBJ2-5; TRBD2 is a possible D gene (7 bases). The CDR3 runs 11 residues. The CDR3 DNA sequence: TGTGCCACCGGGGAGGGGGAGCCCCAGCACTTC. Translation gives CATGEGEPQHF.

In this sample, this clonotype turned up a few times. The chain combines TRBV7-2 with TRBJ2-7, with D maybe TRBD1 (5 bases). Trimming pared 1 base from V and 2 bases from J, leaving 18 bases between. The CDR3 is 17 amino acids. CDR1 SGHTA and CDR2 FQGNSA come from the germline V gene. The CDR3 loop reads CASSLVIGGRAPYEQYF. The CDR3 DNA follows: TGTGCCAGCAGCTTAGTAATTGGCGGCAGGGCCCCCTACGAGCAGTACTTC.